This TCR beta chain derives from a study of blood T cell repertoires in COVID-19. The data were produced by immunoSEQ multiplex PCR, yet TCRdb's version contains in-frame clones alone and is incomplete. The sample contains around 350,000 clones, about 87% of which appear only once. The receptor's source is a human donor in a cohort sampled during active COVID-19. Material for sequencing was peripheral blood.

CDR3 in DNA: TGTGCCAGCAGCCAAGACGCTAGCGGGGCCGGGGAGCTGTTTTTT. Residues: CASSQDASGAGELFF. V usage is TRBV3-1 (or the pseudogene TRBV3-2) and J usage is TRBJ2-2, with 9 nucleotides matching TRBD2. The CDR3 extends over 15 amino acids. V lost 0 bases, J lost 6 bases, and 2 bases stayed unmatched. From germline, CDR1 is LGHDT and CDR2 YNNKEL (reference sequence).